Each of the 20 T cell receptor beta chains below was sequenced from the same sample in a study of T cell clonality in common variable immunodeficiency. Method: immunoSEQ multiplex PCR; TCRdb's copy keeps in-frame clones and lacks some. This sample carries about 52,000 clones and no singletons, and more than 2% goes to the top ten. The sample consisted of peripheral blood mononuclear cells. Receptor source: a person between 18 and 69 years old in good health.

This clone was found many times. The CDR3 is cut off 3 residues early in the read; its end comes from the germline J gene. The chain combines TRBV5-1 with TRBJ1-2; TRBD1 aligns across 7 bases. Germline CDR1 is SGHRS and CDR2 is YFSETQ. V trimming: 4 bases; J trimming: 2 bases; junction bases outside the gene matches: 5. The CDR3 covers 14 residues. This chain's CDR3 is CASSPMTGNYGYTF. The DNA read from the CDR3 is TGCGCCAGCAGCCCGATGACAGGGAACTATGGC.

This clone was observed at least ten times. The sequence runs out 3 residues before the end of the CDR3; the remainder is reconstructed from the germline J gene. The J gene is TRBJ2-5, the V gene TRBV5-5; 7 nucleotides line up with TRBD1. Germline loops: CDR1 SGHKS, CDR2 YYEKEE (reference sequence). The CDR3 spans 15 residues. The V gene end was trimmed by 3 bases and the J gene end by 4 bases; junction bases not matched to a gene: 9. CDR3 protein: CASSSIQGSSETQYF. The DNA read from the CDR3 is TGTGCCAGCAGCTCCATACAGGGGTCCTCAGAGACC.

CDR3 sequence: CASSFQDPVAGQPQHF. CDR3 DNA, as far as it was read: TGTGCCAGCAGTTTTCAAGACCCGGTGGCGGGCCAGCCC. The chain is built from TRBV2 and TRBJ1-5; no clear D gene. The read terminates 3 residues ahead of where the CDR3 ends, so the germline J gene completes it. This CDR3 spans 16 amino acids. Germline CDR1 and CDR2: SNHLY and FYNNEI. Trimming cost V 5 bases and J 7 bases, with 21 bases left between them.

As concerns this clone: The read terminates 3 residues before the CDR3 end, so the remaining end is supplied by the germline J gene. This chain connects TRBV18 to TRBJ1-1, with 9 bases aligning to TRBD1. This CDR3 has 16 residues. In germline, CDR1 is KGHSH, CDR2 LQKENI. The V and J ends lost 3 bases and 5 bases, in that order; junction bases with no gene match: 10. The CDR3 sequence is CASSPRGGTGRTEAFF. CDR3 DNA, as far as it was read: TGTGCCAGCTCACCCCGCGGTGGGACAGGGCGTACTGAA.

Of note for this clone: The CDR3 extends 3 residues past the end of the read, so its final part is completed from the germline J gene. This chain links TRBV7-2 with TRBJ1-6, with no clear D. V lost 7 bases to trimming and J lost 4 bases, with 14 bases between them. Germline assignment: CDR1 SGHTA and CDR2 FQGNSA. The CDR3 loop spans 15 amino acids. The CDR3 bases that were read are TGTGCCAGCACGAAGGGAGGACTATATAATTCACCC. This sequence encodes CASTKGGLYNSP. The complete CDR3 reads CASTKGGLYNSPLHF.

This clone has just a few counts. The read ends 3 residues before the CDR3 terminus; that terminus is restored from the germline J gene. The genes are TRBV7-2 and TRBJ1-2; maybe TRBD1 (5 bases). Germline V CDR1 and CDR2: SGHTA, FQGNSA. There are 14 residues in the CDR3. V was clipped by 3 bases and J by 4 bases, with 12 bases between them. The CDR3 loop reads CASSFARRGYGYTF. CDR3 bases read: TGTGCCAGCAGCTTCGCCCGGAGGGGCTATGGC.

Ten or more counts support this clone. The read ends 3 residues before the CDR3 terminus; that terminus is restored from the germline J gene. The chain carries TRBV19 and TRBJ2-7; maybe TRBD1 (6 bases). CDR3 length: 14 residues. V lost 4 bases and J 1 base, leaving 11 bases between the germline ends. In germline, CDR1 is LNHDA, CDR2 SQIVND (reference sequence). The CDR3 DNA, read in part, is TGTGCCAGTAGTACGGGACACGGTTCCTACGAG. Translation gives CASSTGHGSYE. The whole CDR3 sequence reads CASSTGHGSYEQYF.

Many counts were recorded for this clone. The read is 3 residues too short to cover the CDR3 end, so that end is filled in from the germline J gene. The J gene is TRBJ2-7, the V gene TRBV20-1; the match to TRBD2 covers 7 bases. CDR3 length: 14 amino acids. J gave up 2 bases and V 2 bases, and 6 bases lay outside the gene matches. Germline CDR1 is DFQATT and CDR2 is SNEGSKA (reference sequence). CDR3: CSARRGLAAYEQYF. Incomplete CDR3 DNA: TGCAGTGCTAGACGAGGTCTAGCGGCCTACGAG.

This clone was observed at least ten times. CDR3 bases read: TGTGCCAGCAGCTTAACCCTGACTAGCGGAGGTTCCCAAGATACG. Its protein product is CASSLTLTSGGSQDT. The CDR3 in full is CASSLTLTSGGSQDTQYF. V gene TRBV7-3 combines with J gene TRBJ2-3, with TRBD2 matching over 9 bases. The sequenced fragment ends 3 residues before the CDR3 boundary, so the rest is inferred from the germline J gene. This CDR3 has 18 residues. Per germline, CDR1 SGHTA and CDR2 FQGTGA. The J segment lost 5 bases and the V segment lost 0 bases, leaving 12 bases of the junction unmatched.

Concerning this clone itself: Read coverage stops 3 residues before the CDR3 terminus; the germline J gene supplies the remainder. The rearrangement uses TRBV30 and TRBJ2-3, with D perhaps TRBD1 (5 bases). Germline V gene sequence: CDR1 GTSNPN, CDR2 SVGIG (reference sequence). CDR3 length: 13 amino acids. CDR3 DNA, as far as it was read: TGTGCCTGGAGTCTCAGGGTGGTGGAGACG. Its protein product is CAWSLRVVET. Given in full, the CDR3 is CAWSLRVVETQYF.

This clone has a count of ten or more. Read data end 3 residues before the CDR3 end; the end is taken from the germline J gene. The chain couples TRBV5-6 to TRBJ2-7, with D possibly TRBD1 on 5 matching bases. Per germline, CDR1 SGHDT and CDR2 YYEEEE. The CDR3 runs to 13 residues. Trimming shortened V by 0 bases and J by 1 base, and 5 bases separated the two germline ends. The CDR3 loop is CASSLGQSYEQYF. The CDR3 DNA, read in part, is TGTGCCAGCAGCTTGGGACAGTCCTACGAG.

This clone was found a few times. A read error is possible here, since a much larger clone lies one base away. The read ends 3 residues early relative to the CDR3; the germline J gene fills the gap. Other DNA variants within this sample encode the same CDR3. This chain links TRBV30 with TRBJ1-3; D gene unclear. This CDR3 has 15 amino acids. CDR1 GTSNPN and CDR2 SVGIG come from the germline V gene (reference sequence). The CDR3 sequence is CAWSVGTTSGNTIYF. CDR3 DNA (partial): TGTGCCTGGAGTGTCGGTACGACATCTGGAAACACG.

This clone was counted ten times or more. The CDR3 is cut off 3 residues early in the read; its end comes from the germline J gene. V usage is TRBV29-1 and J usage is TRBJ2-3, with unresolved D. The CDR3 is made up of 12 amino acids. The germline V gene has CDR1 SQVTM and CDR2 ANQGSEA. The V and J ends lost 3 bases and 3 bases respectively, with 7 bases between them. The CDR3 sequence is CSVDPPTDTQYF. The sequenced CDR3 bases are TGCAGCGTTGACCCCCCGACAGATACG.

In this sample, this clone turned up many times. The CDR3 goes on 3 residues after the read ends, and that part is filled in from the germline J gene. The J gene is TRBJ2-1, the V gene TRBV6-2 or TRBV6-3, with D perhaps matching TRBD2 (5 bases). V was trimmed by 6 bases and J by 0 bases, leaving 12 bases between them. Germline loops: CDR1 MNHEY, CDR2 SVGEGT. The CDR3 is made up of 15 amino acids. The CDR3 sequence is CASRPGVSSYNEQFF. The DNA read from the CDR3 is TGTGCCAGCAGACCCGGGGTAAGCTCCTACAATGAG.

To note about this clone: The DNA ends 3 residues before the CDR3 does, and the rest of the CDR3 is filled in from the germline J gene. The rearrangement links TRBV30 to TRBJ2-2, with D possibly being TRBD1 (5 bases). The length of the CDR3 is 15 residues. Germline lookup yields CDR1 GTSNPN and CDR2 SVGIG (reference sequence). The sequenced CDR3 bases are TGTGCCTGGACTGATGGAAGCTCTGGGGCCAACGTG. It yields the protein CAWTDGSSGANV. The CDR3 in its entirety is CAWTDGSSGANVLFF.

This clone was observed a few times. The read is 3 residues too short to cover the CDR3 end, so that end is filled in from the germline J gene. The chain combines TRBV5-1 with TRBJ2-7; TRBD1 matches 7 bases. Germline loops: CDR1 SGHRS, CDR2 YFSETQ. The CDR3 totals 16 residues. V dropped 4 bases and J dropped 1; count of bases not matched to a gene: 11. Incomplete CDR3 DNA: TGCGCCAGCAGCGACGTACAGGGGTCTGCGTCCTACGAG. It yields the protein CASSDVQGSASYE. The CDR3 in full is CASSDVQGSASYEQYF.

This clone has at least ten counts. Read coverage stops 3 residues before the CDR3 terminus; the germline J gene supplies the remainder. The J gene is TRBJ1-1, the V gene TRBV30; 7 bases line up with TRBD1. Germline loops: CDR1 GTSNPN, CDR2 SVGIG (reference sequence). The CDR3 loop spans 13 amino acids. The ends lost 5 bases at V and 3 bases at J; junction bases unmatched: 6. The CDR3 is CAWSPGGYTEAFF. Partial CDR3 DNA: TGTGCCTGGTCCCCAGGGGGTTACACTGAA.

This clone has a count of ten or more. An end of the junction does not agree with germline; a read error may underlie this. The CDR3 end is not reached by the read, which stops 3 residues before it; the germline J gene fills it in. This chain connects TRBV4-1 to TRBJ2-7; no definite D call. Germline V gene lookup returns CDR1 MGHRA and CDR2 YSYEKL. The CDR3 is 15 residues long. CDR3: CTSSQDFSLSYEQYF. The sequenced CDR3 bases are TGCACCAGCAGCCAAGATTTCAGTCTCTCCTACGAG.

In its sample, this clone was seen many times. The CDR3 extends 3 residues past the end of the read, so its final part is completed from the germline J gene. The chain carries TRBV30 and TRBJ1-6; 10 bases are shared with TRBD1. V lost 8 bases to trimming and J lost 10 bases; unmatched junction nucleotides: 8. Germline CDR1 and CDR2: GTSNPN and SVGIG (reference sequence). The CDR3 contains 13 residues. CDR3 amino acids: CALPGQGGSPLHF. The sequenced part of the CDR3 DNA is TGTGCCCTCCCCGGACAGGGGGGGTCACCC. The full variable domain, completed using reference TRBV30 and TRBJ1-6, is SQTIHQWPATLVQPVGSPLSLECTVEGTSNPNLYWYRQAAGRGLQLLFYSVGIGQISSEVPQNLSASRPQDRQFILSSKKLLLSDSGFYLCALPGQGGSPLHFGNGTRLTVT.

This clone was seen at least ten times. The read ends 3 residues shy of where the CDR3 ends; the end is completed using the germline J gene. The rearrangement uses TRBV6-1 and TRBJ1-5; possibly TRBD1 for D (5 bases). Trimming removed 4 bases from V and 0 bases from J, with 10 bases in between. CDR1 is MNHNS, CDR2 SASEGT, per germline. This CDR3 has 15 amino acids. The sequenced part of the CDR3 DNA is TGTGCCAGCAGTGGGGGCGTCTATAGCAATCAGCCC. It translates to CASSGGVYSNQP. The whole CDR3 sequence is CASSGGVYSNQPQHF.